The sequence of this TCR beta chain was determined in a study of blood T cells in healthy people across ages. This clonotype was seen a handful of times. The length of the CDR3 is 15 residues. From germline, CDR1 is SGHRS and CDR2 YFSETQ. Trimming stripped 0 bases from V and 6 bases from J, with 16 bases between. Next came a second PCR, run for about 6 to 12 cycles, which used a sample-barcoded 5' primer along with a J-beta primer mix. TCRdb re-derived calls from the 5' RACE reads in MiXCR, one entry per CDR3 protein. The table has 750,000 to 1,000,000 distinct CDR3 sequences, under 35% seen once; the top ten hold roughly 10%. This sample also appeared in a second study, on T cells of mothers and their children. That report notes: For cDNA synthesis, the complete extracted RNA was used (around 1.4 ug per 15 ul).

The sequence derives from a middle-aged woman in good health. Sequences were obtained from blood. The chain links TRBV5-1 to TRBJ2-7; D may be TRBD1 (6 bases). CDR3 coding DNA: TGCGCCAGCAGCTTGGTGGTGGGGGCAGGGGCCGAGCAGTACTTC. This sequence encodes CASSLVVGAGAEQYF.